This entry is about one TCR beta chain. This entry is derived from a study of T cell repertoires in cytomegalovirus infection. MiXCR was run by TCRdb on the reads, yielding one entry per CDR3 protein. Seen here are some 180,000 distinct CDR3 sequences, approximately 18% observed once, and the top ten hold under 30%. The sequenced material came from CD8+ T cells from PBMCs. The clonotype originates from a human donor in good health (CMV status not recorded). Some clones in this sample may be carry-over from other donors' samples.

This CDR3 reads CASTNKMGAWGYTF. Here the CDR3 DNA reads TGTGCCAGCACTAATAAGATGGGGGCGTGGGGCTACACCTTC. J is TRBJ1-2 and V is TRBV7-2; a possible D gene is TRBD1 (6 bases). Per germline, CDR1 SGHTA and CDR2 FQGNSA. V was cut by 7 bases and J by 8 bases, with 20 bases left in between. The CDR3 has 14 residues.